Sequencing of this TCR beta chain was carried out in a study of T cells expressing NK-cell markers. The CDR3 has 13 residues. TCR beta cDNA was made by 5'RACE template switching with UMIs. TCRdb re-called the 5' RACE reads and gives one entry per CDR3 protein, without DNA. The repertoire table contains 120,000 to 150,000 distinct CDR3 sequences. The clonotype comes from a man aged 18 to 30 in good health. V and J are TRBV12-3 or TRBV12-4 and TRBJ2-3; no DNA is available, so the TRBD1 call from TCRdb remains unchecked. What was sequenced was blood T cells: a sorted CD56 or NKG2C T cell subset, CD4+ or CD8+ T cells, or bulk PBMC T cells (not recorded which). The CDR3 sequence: CASRSATEMVQYF.